This is a list of T cell receptor beta chains from one sample in a study of identical twins. TCRdb used MiXCR to reprocess the 5' RACE reads, holding one entry per CDR3 protein. Seen here are roughly 570,000 distinct CDR3 sequences, 7.5% to 10% observed once, and the top ten hold under 3%. The same sample was also studied in work on yellow fever vaccine responses in identical twins.

The source material was PBMCs. All receptors derive from a woman between 18 and 29 years old in good health. CDR3s include the opening cysteine and the closing phenylalanine or tryptophan. D genes are given only for firm matches. Clone size appears in some rows only: once, few, many, or a class for an expanded clone.

d_call | clone_size | j_call | v_call | cdr3_nt | cdr3_aa
TRBD2 | few | TRBJ2-1 | TRBV5-4 | TGTGCCAGCAGCTTGGCGGCGGGAGAACACAATGAGCAGTTCTTC | CASSLAAGEHNEQFF
NA | few | TRBJ1-3 | TRBV12-3/TRBV12-4 | TGTGCCAGCAGTTTAGATATACGGGGTCCCGGCTCTGGAAACACCATATATTTT | CASSLDIRGPGSGNTIYF
TRBD1 | few | TRBJ2-7 | TRBV4-1 | TGCGCCAGCAGATCCTCGGGACAGGGCTCCTACGAGCAGTACTTC | CASRSSGQGSYEQYF
NA | many | TRBJ2-2 | TRBV3-1 | TGTGCCAGCAGCCAAGTGCTAGCCCCCGGGGAGCTGTTTTTT | CASSQVLAPGELFF
NA | few | TRBJ2-1 | TRBV7-2 | TGTGCCAGCAGCTTATCCCTGTTTAGCGGAGATTACAATGAGCAGTTCTTC | CASSLSLFSGDYNEQFF
TRBD2 | NA | TRBJ2-1 | TRBV29-1 | TGCAGCGGGGAGCTCCCTAGCGGGGGTTACTCCTACAATGAGCAGTTCTTC | CSGELPSGGYSYNEQFF
TRBD1 | NA | TRBJ2-7 | TRBV6-5 | TGTGCCAGCAGTTATTCGACAGGGGTAGGCTACGAGCAGTACTTC | CASSYSTGVGYEQYF
TRBD2 | few | TRBJ2-1 | TRBV7-3 | TGTGCCAGCAGCTTATGGACTAGCGGGGGGCTCAGCTCCTACAATGAGCAGTTCTTC | CASSLWTSGGLSSYNEQFF
NA | few | TRBJ2-3 | TRBV11-2 | TGTGCCAGCAGCTGGCCGGGTTCGGGGACAGATACGCAGTATTTT | CASSWPGSGTDTQYF
NA | many | TRBJ2-3 | TRBV29-1 | TGCAGCGTAGCAGAGGGCGATACGCAGTATTTT | CSVAEGDTQYF
NA | many | TRBJ1-1 | TRBV12-3/TRBV12-4 | TGTGCCAGCAGCCCCTCGACTGGAAGCACTGAAGCTTTCTTT | CASSPSTGSTEAFF
NA | NA | TRBJ2-5 | TRBV10-3 | TGTGCCATCAGGGGACTGGGACAAGAGACCCAGTACTTC | CAIRGLGQETQYF
NA | many | TRBJ2-1 | TRBV7-9 | TGTGCCAGCAGCCGAGAGATACGGGGAAATGAGCAGTTCTTC | CASSREIRGNEQFF
NA | NA | TRBJ1-1 | TRBV18 | TGTGCCAGCTCATTACCGGACTTCGAAGCTTTCTTT | CASSLPDFEAFF
NA | many | TRBJ2-7 | TRBV7-2 | TGTGCCAGCAGCCCCACCACCTACGAGCAGTACTTC | CASSPTTYEQYF
NA | NA | TRBJ1-4 | TRBV29-1 | TGCAGCGTTGTCGGGACATCTGAAAAACTGTTTTTT | CSVVGTSEKLFF
NA | many | TRBJ2-7 | TRBV5-8 | TGTGCCAGCAGCGGACAGCAGTACTTC | CASSGQQYF
TRBD1 | few | TRBJ1-1 | TRBV7-9 | TGTGCCACCGCAATAACGACAGGGGTTCCTGAAGCTTTCTTT | CATAITTGVPEAFF
NA | many | TRBJ2-1 | TRBV10-2 | TGCGCCAGCGTTCCCCGACTGGCGTCCAACAATGAGCAGTTCTTC | CASVPRLASNNEQFF
NA | many | TRBJ2-6 | TRBV6-4 | TGTGCCAGCAAAGACCGGGCGACTGGGGCCAACGTCCTGACTTTC | CASKDRATGANVLTF
NA | NA | TRBJ2-7 | TRBV6-5 | TGTGCCACCCGGGACGGCGCACCCAAGCAGTACTTC | CATRDGAPKQYF
NA | NA | TRBJ2-1 | TRBV3-1 | TGTGCCAGCAGCCAAAAAAGTCCCGGACCGACCCAGCTTAAAGACCCAGCTCATGAGCAGTTCTTC | CASSQKSPGPTQLKDPAHEQFF
NA | few | TRBJ2-1 | TRBV7-2 | TGTGCCAGCGCACCGGAGTGGGTCCCAAGCAATGAGCAGTTCTTC | CASAPEWVPSNEQFF
NA | many | TRBJ1-6 | TRBV7-2 | TGTGCCAGCAGCTTCCCGGGTGGTGTTTCACCCCTCCACTTT | CASSFPGGVSPLHF
TRBD2 | many | TRBJ2-3 | TRBV10-3 | TGTGCCATCAGTGGCACCGGGACTAGCGGGGGGCCTCTAACAGATACGCAGTATTTT | CAISGTGTSGGPLTDTQYF
NA | few | TRBJ2-7 | TRBV14 | TGTGCCAGCAGCCAAGTTTATGGGGAGCAGTACTTC | CASSQVYGEQYF
NA | many | TRBJ1-1 | TRBV2 | TGTGCCAGCAAGGAGCCTCTGAACACTGAAGCTTTCTTT | CASKEPLNTEAFF
NA | many | TRBJ1-5 | TRBV12-3/TRBV12-4 | TGTGCCAGCTCACCCGGGGGGTTGGGGAATCAGCCCCAGCATTTT | CASSPGGLGNQPQHF
TRBD1 | few | TRBJ1-1 | TRBV12-3/TRBV12-4 | TGTGCCAGCAGTCCAACGGTGAGGGGGCAGACTGAAGCTTTCTTT | CASSPTVRGQTEAFF
TRBD2 | NA | TRBJ2-2 | TRBV12-3/TRBV12-4 | TGTGCCAGCGCGAGACTAGCCGCGGTCCCCGGGGAGCTGTTTTTT | CASARLAAVPGELFF
TRBD1 | many | TRBJ1-2 | TRBV20-1 | TGCAGCCCTTATAGGGGGCTTATAGACGGCTACACCTTC | CSPYRGLIDGYTF
NA | many | TRBJ2-7 | TRBV20-1 | TGCAGTGCTAGAGGGGGAGGCGCCTACGAGCAGTACTTC | CSARGGGAYEQYF